The text below deals with one T cell receptor (beta chain). The data were taken from a study of blood T cell repertoires in COVID-19. Study at large: Donors in the United States, Italy and Spain gave samples during acute or convalescent COVID-19. The cDNA or gDNA used as material had been derived from T cells, B-cell-depleted T cells, or PBMCs.

The CDR3 spans 12 residues. V shed 6 bases, J shed 2 bases, and the junction held 1 base outside the gene matches. Germline V gene lookup returns CDR1 SQVTM and CDR2 ANQGSEA. As processed by the authors: Amplifying reference gene primers gave estimates of nucleated cell counts. The assay was immunoSEQ multiplex PCR, and TCRdb's table has in-frame clones only and misses some. V, J and clone size were drawn from that table, and D and trimming were deduced from the DNA. Of 60,000 to 70,000 clones in the sample, 91% were seen once. Sample: peripheral blood. The chain couples TRBV29-1 to TRBJ2-1, with 7 bases aligning to TRBD1. The receptor comes from a human donor with active COVID-19. The donor label of this sample is uncertain. Written as DNA, the CDR3 is TGCAGCGTGGGGACAGCCTACAATGAGCAGTTCTTC. It is translated as CSVGTAYNEQFF.